Listed here are 21 T cell receptor beta chains from one sample, sequenced in a study of cytomegalovirus exposure and HLA in healthy donors. With 60 Vbeta and 13 Jbeta primers, the PCR was carried out. TCRdb's copy holds only in-frame clones and misses some; the assay was immunoSEQ multiplex PCR. Of around 300,000 clones in the sample, roughly 70% were seen once. Sequencing used PBMCs. These receptor sequences come from a female donor in good health and CMV-seronegative.

This clone was seen only a few times. Here the CDR3 reads CASSGTGGRGYGYTF. In DNA form, the CDR3 reads TGTGCCAGCAGTGGGACAGGGGGTCGCGGCTATGGCTACACCTTC. V is TRBV2 and J is TRBJ1-2; 10 bases match TRBD1. With 4 bases clipped from V and 4 bases from J, the junction kept 6 bases outside the gene matches. Germline CDR1 is SNHLY and CDR2 is FYNNEI. This CDR3 is 15 amino acids long.

The rearrangement links TRBV21-1 to TRBJ2-1; the table gives TRBD1 as D, unverified against the DNA. TRBV21-1 is tagged as a pseudogene. This CDR3 contains 12 residues. The CDR3 sequence: CASSDSYNEQFF. The CDR3 DNA reads as TGTGCCAGCAGCGACAGCTACAATGAGCAGTTCTTC.

This clone appeared a few times. The chain recombines TRBV6-5 with TRBJ2-1; TRBD2 matches 9 bases. CDR3 length: 16 residues. The V and J ends lost 4 bases and 4 bases, in that order; junction bases with no gene match: 8. Germline CDR1 MNHEY, CDR2 SVGAGI. The CDR3 DNA reads as TGTGCCAGCAGTTTTAGCGGGAGCGCGACTTACAATGAGCAGTTCTTC. Amino acid sequence: CASSFSGSATYNEQFF.

The J gene is TRBJ2-3, the V gene TRBV29-1; TRBD2 matches at 7 bases. Germline CDR1 reads SQVTM; CDR2 reads ANQGSEA. Unmatched junction bases numbered 8, after V lost 4 bases and J lost 1 base. The CDR3 contains 15 residues. The CDR3 sequence: CSVGGAGVGTDTQYF. The CDR3 DNA is TGCAGCGTTGGAGGGGCGGGGGTCGGCACAGATACGCAGTATTTT.

The chain uses TRBV7-8 and TRBJ2-2; maybe TRBD2 (5 bases). CDR1 is SGHVS, CDR2 FQNEAQ, per germline. Between the trimmed V and J ends, which lost 0 bases and 5 bases, there was a span of 13 bases. The CDR3 totals 16 residues. The CDR3 sequence: CASSLAQGGWTGELFF. CDR3 nucleotides: TGTGCCAGCAGCTTAGCGCAAGGAGGATGGACCGGGGAGCTGTTTTTT.

This clone was recorded once. The rearrangement uses TRBV6-1 and TRBJ1-5; no reliable D call. The ends were cut back, 6 bases at V and 8 bases at J, with 20 bases in the middle. Germline CDR1 and CDR2: MNHNS and SASEGT. The CDR3 is 15 residues long. CDR3 in amino acids: CASRVPKRPAEPQHF. DNA of the CDR3: TGTGCCAGCAGGGTCCCGAAACGCCCCGCAGAGCCCCAGCATTTT.

This chain joins TRBV6-1 and TRBJ2-3, with 7 bases identical to TRBD2. CDR1 and CDR2 (germline): MNHNS, SASEGT. The CDR3 consists of 15 residues. V shed 6 bases, J shed 3 bases, and the junction held 9 bases outside the gene matches. The CDR3 region is CASSSGTKDTDTQYF. The CDR3 bases are TGTGCCAGCAGCTCCGGGACTAAGGATACAGATACGCAGTATTTT.

V gene TRBV2 combines with J gene TRBJ1-1; D gene uncertain. The ends were cut back, 4 bases at V and 2 bases at J, with 5 bases in the middle. This CDR3 is built from 12 residues. Germline V gene sequence: CDR1 SNHLY, CDR2 FYNNEI. The CDR3 DNA sequence: TGTGCCAGCAGTGGAGAAAACACTGAAGCTTTCTTT. It yields the protein CASSGENTEAFF.

This sequence joins TRBV2 and TRBJ2-7; 13 bases are a match to TRBD2. Germline lookup yields CDR1 SNHLY and CDR2 FYNNEI. V trimming: 1 base; J trimming: 2 bases; junction bases outside the gene matches: 8. This CDR3 comprises 18 residues. CDR3 nucleotide sequence: TGTGCCAGCAGTGAAGGACTAGCGGGAGGCCATCGTCCCTACGAGCAGTACTTC. Its translation is CASSEGLAGGHRPYEQYF.

The chain employs TRBV11-3 and TRBJ2-3; TRBD2 is a possible D gene (5 bases). In germline, CDR1 is SGHNT, CDR2 YENEEA. There are 16 residues in the CDR3. The germline V and J ends were trimmed by 2 bases and 0 bases, with 12 bases remaining between them. CDR3 residues: CASSLRWWTSTDTQYF. DNA of the CDR3: TGTGCCAGCAGCTTACGGTGGTGGACTAGCACAGATACGCAGTATTTT.

The V and J genes are TRBV6-5 and TRBJ1-2; 8 bases are a match to TRBD1. The CDR3 is 16 amino acids. Per germline, CDR1 MNHEY and CDR2 SVGAGI. The V and J ends lost 0 bases and 8 bases, in that order; junction bases with no gene match: 11. CDR3 DNA sequence: TGTGCCAGCAGTTACTCGACAGGACAGGGCCACCCCGGCTACACCTTC. Translation gives CASSYSTGQGHPGYTF.

This sequence joins TRBV29-1 and TRBJ2-2; possibly TRBD1 for D (6 bases). V lost 7 bases, J lost 0 bases, and 9 bases lay in between. The CDR3 spans 13 residues. Looked up from germline, CDR1 is SQVTM and CDR2 is ANQGSEA. CDR3: CSARTANTGELFF. CDR3 sequence (DNA): TGCAGCGCCCGGACAGCGAACACCGGGGAGCTGTTTTTT.

The table lists this clone with a few counts. V usage is TRBV5-4 and J usage is TRBJ2-7, with TRBD1 matching 10 bases. This CDR3 region has 15 residues. Germline loops: CDR1 SGHNT, CDR2 YYREEE (reference sequence). Trimming removed 4 bases from V and 5 bases from J; junction bases left unmatched: 9. DNA for the CDR3: TGTGCCAGCAGCGAAATCGACAGGGGGCTGAACGAGCAGTACTTC. It specifies CASSEIDRGLNEQYF.

This clone was seen just once. The genes are TRBV6-1 and TRBJ2-1, with 12 bases lining up with TRBD2. Germline CDR1 is MNHNS and CDR2 is SASEGT. Trimming at V came to 10 bases and at J to 0 bases, leaving 4 bases not matched to a gene. The CDR3 has 15 amino acids. The CDR3 loop reads CATATSGSSYNEQFF. CDR3 nucleotides: TGTGCCACCGCGACTAGCGGGAGCTCCTACAATGAGCAGTTCTTC.

The chain couples TRBV19 to TRBJ2-1; D is possibly TRBD1 (6 bases). V was pared by 6 bases and J by 4 bases, with 16 bases between. Germline CDR1 and CDR2: LNHDA and SQIVND (reference sequence). The CDR3 is 15 amino acids. The CDR3 reads CASSTSGHGYNEQFF. CDR3 DNA sequence: TGTGCCAGTAGCACCTCGGGACACGGGTACAATGAGCAGTTCTTC.

The table lists this clone with a few counts. This sequence joins TRBV14 and TRBJ2-3, with a possible D match to TRBD2 (5 bases). Trimming cost V 4 bases and J 4 bases, with 12 bases left between them. CDR3 size: 14 residues. CDR1 is SGHDN and CDR2 is FVKESK in the germline V gene. For the CDR3, the DNA is TGTGCCAGCAGCCGGGAGTTAGTTCCAGATACGCAGTATTTT. It encodes CASSRELVPDTQYF.

This CDR3 is CASSLTSGRPNEQFF. For the CDR3, the DNA is TGTGCCAGCAGCCTGACTAGCGGGAGACCGAATGAGCAGTTCTTC. The chain couples TRBV7-2 to TRBJ2-1; 12 nucleotides align to TRBD2. Unmatched junction bases numbered 6, after V lost 5 bases and J lost 7 bases. There are 15 residues in the CDR3. CDR1 and CDR2 from the germline V gene are SGHTA and FQGNSA.

Of note for this clone: The junction shows a germline mismatch at one end, possibly a read error. V usage is TRBV6-5 and J usage is TRBJ1-3; 9 bases are a match to TRBD1. Per germline, CDR1 MNHEY and CDR2 SVGAGI. This CDR3 contains 15 residues. For the CDR3, the DNA is TGTGCCGGCAGTTTACAGGGGGCGAGTGGAAACACCATATATTTT. It is translated as CAGSLQGASGNTIYF.

This chain uses TRBV11-2 with TRBJ2-5, with 8 bases aligning to TRBD1. The end of the DNA aligns better with TRBJ2-7, so the J call may be wrong. Germline lookup yields CDR1 SGHAT and CDR2 FQNNGV. CDR3 size: 13 residues. This chain's CDR3 is CASSSGQGGEQYF. The DNA of the CDR3 is TGTGCCAGCAGCTCAGGACAGGGAGGCGAGCAGTACTTC.

The chain recombines TRBV27 with TRBJ2-2; TRBD2 agrees at 10 bases. Looked up from germline, CDR1 is MNHEY and CDR2 is SMNVEV (reference sequence). V gave up 5 bases and J gave up 6 bases; unmatched junction bases: 3. The CDR3 is 14 residues long. The CDR3: CASSTLAGAGELFF. The CDR3 bases are TGTGCCAGCAGTACCCTAGCGGGAGCCGGGGAGCTGTTTTTT.

This chain uses TRBV5-1 with TRBJ1-6, with 9 bases that match TRBD1. CDR1 and CDR2 (germline): SGHRS, YFSETQ. The CDR3 runs 15 residues. The junction had 9 bases not matched to a gene; V was cut back by 4 bases and J by 10 bases. The chain's CDR3 is CASSNATGGGSPLHF. The CDR3 nucleotides read TGCGCCAGCAGCAACGCGACAGGGGGAGGCTCACCCCTCCACTTT.